The clone carrying this T cell receptor beta chain has a handful of counts. The antigen remains undetermined. Germline V CDR1 and CDR2: KGHSH, LQKENI. CDR3 length equals 15 residues. V lost 3 bases to trimming and J lost 7 bases, with 15 bases between them. The data were produced by immunoSEQ multiplex PCR, yet TCRdb's version contains in-frame clones alone and is incomplete. In the table there are about 79,000 clones, roughly 74% of which are singletons. The data belong to a study of vaccination effects on CD4 cells after COVID-19. ViraFEST expansion of antigen-specific CD4+ T cells with viral peptide pools preceded sequencing. CD4+ T cells were isolated after approximately 10 days of culture. Having tested negative for nucleocapsid antibodies, the vaccine recipients showed no prior SARS-CoV-2 infection. On days 3 and 7, fresh IL-2 medium replaced half the medium. Findings and limits, study-wide: Marked contraction was observed in infection-induced and vaccine-induced clones late after vaccination. Only a single clone (1 of 255 vaccine-induced clones in healthy vaccinees) cross-reacted with common cold coronaviruses.

This TCR derives from a human donor who received a COVID-19 vaccine. This chain uses TRBV18 with TRBJ1-4, with D hard to call. The sequences come from CD4+ T cells from PBMCs cultured with HCoV-229E spike peptides, collected before COVID-19 vaccination. This chain's CDR3 is CASSPKAVDGEKLFF. CDR3 nucleotide sequence: TGTGCCAGCTCACCCAAAGCCGTGGATGGTGAAAAACTGTTTTTT.